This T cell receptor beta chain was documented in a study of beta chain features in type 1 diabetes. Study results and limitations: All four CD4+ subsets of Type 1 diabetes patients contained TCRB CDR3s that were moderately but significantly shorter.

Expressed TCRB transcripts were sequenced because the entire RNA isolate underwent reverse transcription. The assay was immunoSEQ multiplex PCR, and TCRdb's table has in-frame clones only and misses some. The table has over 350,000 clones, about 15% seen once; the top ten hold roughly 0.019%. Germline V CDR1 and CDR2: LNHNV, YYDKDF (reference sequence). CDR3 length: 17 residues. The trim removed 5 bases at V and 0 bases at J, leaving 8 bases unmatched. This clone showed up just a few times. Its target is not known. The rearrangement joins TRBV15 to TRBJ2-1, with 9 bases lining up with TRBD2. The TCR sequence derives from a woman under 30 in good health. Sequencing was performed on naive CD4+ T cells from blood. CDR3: CATSGGLAASSYNEQFF. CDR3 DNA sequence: TGTGCCACCAGCGGGGGACTAGCTGCTAGCTCCTACAATGAGCAGTTCTTC. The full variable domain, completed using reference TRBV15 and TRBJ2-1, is DAMVIQNPRYQVTQFGKPVTLSCSQTLNHNVMYWYQQKSSQAPKLLFHYYDKDFNNEADTPDNFQSRRPNTSFCFLDIRSPGLGDTAMYLCATSGGLAASSYNEQFFGPGTRLTVL.